Below are 24 T cell receptor beta chains sequenced from a single sample in a study of memory CD4+ T cells and cytomegalovirus serostatus. Here immunoSEQ multiplex PCR was the method, and the copy in TCRdb shows in-frame clones only, minus some. The profile covers tens of thousands of clones, with over 80% appearing a single time and 0.4% taken by the ten largest. Single viable CD3+CD4+CD8-CD45RO+ cells were sorted as the memory CD4+ T cells. The sample taken for sequencing was memory CD4+ T cells from blood. The receptors shown here come from an adult in good health and CMV-seronegative.

This clone turned up a few times. Other DNA sequences within the sample encode an identical CDR3. J is TRBJ1-1 and V is TRBV5-4; D may be TRBD1 (5 bases). This CDR3 spans 13 amino acids. V was trimmed by 4 bases and J by 5 bases, leaving 12 bases between them. Germline CDR1 reads SGHNT; CDR2 reads YYREEE (reference sequence). CDR3 DNA sequence: TGTGCCAGCAGCCTACTCGGGGGGACTGAAGCTTTCTTT. Its protein product is CASSLLGGTEAFF.

The rearrangement uses TRBV5-1 and TRBJ2-2; TRBD2 might be the D (6 bases). This CDR3 region has 13 residues. V gave up 5 bases and J gave up 4 bases, with 9 bases separating them. Germline CDR1 is SGHRS and CDR2 is YFSETQ. CDR3 region: CASRQGGTGELFF. CDR3 DNA: TGCGCCAGCAGGCAGGGAGGCACCGGGGAGCTGTTTTTT.

The V gene is TRBV5-6, the J gene TRBJ2-3; 14 bases map to TRBD2. Germline V gene sequence: CDR1 SGHDT, CDR2 YYEEEE. With V trimmed by 1 base and J by 5 bases, 3 bases remained unmatched. The CDR3 is made up of 16 amino acids. CDR3 sequence (DNA): TGTGCCAGCAGCTTGAGACTAGCGGGGGGGGGAGATACGCAGTATTTT. Translation: CASSLRLAGGGDTQYF.

The rearrangement links TRBV4-2 to TRBJ1-1; D is perhaps TRBD1 (6 bases). CDR1 and CDR2 (germline): LGHNA, YNFKEQ. The CDR3 length is 14 residues. Trimming left V 1 base short and J 4 bases short, with 10 bases between. The CDR3 DNA reads TGTGCCAGCAGCCAAGTCGGGACAATCACTGAAGCTTTCTTT. It codes for CASSQVGTITEAFF.

V and J are TRBV28 and TRBJ1-6; D may be TRBD1 (6 bases). The CDR3 extends over 17 amino acids. CDR1 MDHEN and CDR2 SYDVKM come from the germline V gene. Between the trimmed V and J ends, which lost 2 bases and 1 base, there was a span of 12 bases. The CDR3 loop reads CASSLGGGGSYNSPLHF. CDR3 nucleotides: TGTGCCAGCAGTTTAGGAGGGGGGGGGTCCTATAATTCACCCCTCCACTTT. Together with reference TRBV28 and TRBJ1-6, the CDR3 gives the full variable domain: DVKVTQSSRYLVKRTGEKVFLECVQDMDHENMFWYRQDPGLGLRLIYFSYDVKMKEKGDIPEGYSVSREKKERFSLILESASTNQTSMYLCASSLGGGGSYNSPLHFGNGTRLTVT.

J is TRBJ2-5 and V is TRBV6-5, with D maybe TRBD2 (6 bases). Germline V gene data show CDR1 as MNHEY and CDR2 as SVGAGI. Between the trimmed V and J ends, which lost 5 bases and 5 bases, there was a span of 12 bases. The CDR3 contains 13 residues. The CDR3 protein is CASSGSGGETQYF. The CDR3 nucleotides are TGTGCCAGCAGTGGTTCCGGAGGGGAGACCCAGTACTTC.

The genes are TRBV18 and TRBJ1-1; perhaps TRBD1 as D (6 bases). Per germline, CDR1 KGHSH and CDR2 LQKENI. V lost 2 bases to trimming and J lost 1 base, with 8 bases between them. There are 14 residues in the CDR3. CDR3 amino acids: CASSPRGSNTEAFF. The CDR3 nucleotides are TGTGCCAGCTCACCAAGGGGGTCGAACACTGAAGCTTTCTTT.

This chain joins TRBV6-5 and TRBJ1-2, with D maybe TRBD1 (6 bases). CDR3 length equals 13 residues. V was clipped by 9 bases and J by 5 bases, with 16 bases between them. Per the germline V gene, CDR1 is MNHEY and CDR2 is SVGAGI. For the CDR3, the DNA is TGTGCCAGTGCGGAGGGGGTGACTTATGGCTACACCTTC. Translation gives CASAEGVTYGYTF.

V usage is TRBV11-2 and J usage is TRBJ2-7, with TRBD2 matching 7 bases. This CDR3 region has 14 residues. V lost 5 bases and J lost 6; bases outside the gene matches: 10. From germline, CDR1 is SGHAT and CDR2 FQNNGV. CDR3 DNA: TGTGCCAGCAGCGCTGGGAGGGTGGGAGCCGAGCAGTACTTC. It specifies CASSAGRVGAEQYF. The complete variable domain, with remaining parts taken from reference TRBV11-2 and TRBJ2-7, reads EAGVAQSPRYKIIEKRQSVAFWCNPISGHATLYWYQQILGQGPKLLIQFQNNGVVDDSQLPKDRFSAERLKGVDSTLKIQPAKLEDSAVYLCASSAGRVGAEQYFGPGTRLTVT.

This rearrangement joins TRBV7-6 to TRBJ2-7; the D gene is possibly TRBD1 (6 bases). Between the trimmed V and J ends, which lost 5 bases and 3 bases, there was a span of 14 bases. The CDR3 is 14 amino acids. Germline loops: CDR1 SGHVS, CDR2 FNYEAQ. In DNA, the CDR3 is TGTGCCAGCAGCCCCCTGACAGGCAACTACGAGCAGTACTTC. Its translation: CASSPLTGNYEQYF.

The rearrangement uses TRBV30 and TRBJ1-5, with 9 positions matching TRBD1. The CDR3 extends over 17 amino acids. The V segment lost 5 bases and the J segment 5 bases; nucleotides outside the gene matches: 16. Germline V CDR1 and CDR2: GTSNPN, SVGIG (reference sequence). CDR3 in amino acids: CAWPFRDRVVSDQPQHF. The CDR3 region has the DNA TGTGCCTGGCCTTTCCGGGACAGGGTAGTATCCGATCAGCCCCAGCATTTT.

This sequence joins TRBV19 and TRBJ1-1, with D tentatively TRBD1 (5 bases). Germline loops: CDR1 LNHDA, CDR2 SQIVND (reference sequence). Trimming took off 9 bases at V and 1 base at J, with 15 bases between the two ends. There are 14 residues in the CDR3. In nucleotides, the CDR3 is TGTGCCAGCAACGAGGCAAGGGGGAACACTGAAGCTTTCTTT. Amino acid sequence: CASNEARGNTEAFF.

The CDR3 nucleotides read TGTGCCAGCTCCTCCCCCCCCGCCTACGAGCAGTACTTC. It translates to CASSSPPAYEQYF. J is TRBJ2-7 and V is TRBV7-2; D is uncertain. Trimming removed 8 bases at V and 2 bases at J, with 13 bases between. The CDR3 spans 13 residues. Germline lookup yields CDR1 SGHTA and CDR2 FQGNSA.

The V gene is TRBV30, the J gene TRBJ1-3; D is perhaps TRBD1 (5 bases). V lost 4 bases and J 3 bases, leaving 13 bases between the germline ends. The CDR3 extends over 14 amino acids. Germline lookup yields CDR1 GTSNPN and CDR2 SVGIG (reference sequence). CDR3 nucleotides: TGTGCCTGGAACGTCCCAGGGAGTGGAAACACCATATATTTT. Encoded protein: CAWNVPGSGNTIYF.

This clone was detected only once. The J gene is TRBJ2-5, the V gene TRBV19; TRBD2 aligns across 7 bases. Losses at the gene ends were 3 bases for V and 1 base for J; bases not matched to a gene: 5. The CDR3 contains 15 residues. The germline gives CDR1 LNHDA, CDR2 SQIVND (reference sequence). This chain's CDR3 is CASSIGASGQETQYF. CDR3 nucleotide sequence: TGTGCCAGTAGTATTGGGGCTAGCGGCCAAGAGACCCAGTACTTC.

This chain connects TRBV6-1 to TRBJ2-2; possibly TRBD1 or TRBD2 for D (5 bases each). Trimming took 6 bases from V and 5 from J, leaving 13 bases between them. CDR1 is MNHNS, CDR2 SASEGT, per germline. The CDR3 consists of 14 residues. CDR3 amino acids: CASRQGVGTGELFF. The CDR3 DNA sequence: TGTGCCAGCAGGCAGGGAGTGGGGACCGGGGAGCTGTTTTTT.

V usage is TRBV9 and J usage is TRBJ1-2; D gene unclear. Trimming cost V 10 bases and J 4 bases, with 11 bases left between them. From germline, CDR1 is SGDLS and CDR2 YYNGEE. CDR3 size: 11 residues. CDR3 nucleotide sequence: TGTGCCGGCCTACAGAGCTATGGCTACACCTTC. This encodes CAGLQSYGYTF.

The chain joins TRBV19 to TRBJ1-5; D is possibly TRBD1 (5 bases). Trimming cost V 3 bases and J 3 bases, with 12 bases left between them. The germline CDR1 and CDR2 sequences are LNHDA and SQIVND (reference sequence). The CDR3 covers 15 residues. The CDR3 coding sequence is TGTGCCAGTAGTATTATGTCGGGGGTCAATCAGCCCCAGCATTTT. Translating gives CASSIMSGVNQPQHF.

The chain recombines TRBV9 with TRBJ1-3; D is unresolved. Germline CDR1 is SGDLS and CDR2 is YYNGEE. The CDR3 has 15 amino acids. The ends were cut back, 0 bases at V and 0 bases at J, with 7 bases in the middle. The CDR3 bases are TGTGCCAGCAGCGTAGTCGCAGGCTCTGGAAACACCATATATTTT. This codes for CASSVVAGSGNTIYF. The variable domain in full, with the rest retrieved from reference TRBV9 and TRBJ1-3, is DSGVTQTPKHLITATGQRVTLRCSPRSGDLSVYWYQQSLDQGLQFLIQYYNGEERAKGNILERFSAQQFPDLHSELNLSSLELGDSALYFCASSVVAGSGNTIYFGEGSWLTVV.

V is TRBV4-1 and J is TRBJ2-5, with 12 bases lining up with TRBD2. This CDR3 has 17 amino acids. V was clipped by 0 bases and J by 4 bases; unmatched bases: 6. Germline V gene sequence: CDR1 MGHRA, CDR2 YSYEKL. The CDR3 protein is CASSQDRTSGGSETQYF. Here the CDR3 DNA reads TGCGCCAGCAGCCAAGATAGAACTAGCGGGGGGTCAGAGACCCAGTACTTC.

The chain has TRBV6-1 and TRBJ1-5; D might be TRBD1 (5 bases). The CDR3 length is 15 residues. Germline V gives CDR1 MNHNS, CDR2 SASEGT. With 4 bases removed from V and 0 bases from J, the gap between germline ends came to 10 bases. The CDR3 loop reads CASSAQDNSNQPQHF. In DNA form, the CDR3 reads TGTGCCAGCAGTGCGCAGGACAATAGCAATCAGCCCCAGCATTTT.

The CDR3 DNA sequence: TGTGCCAGCAGCTTTGACGGACCGAACACTGAAGCTTTCTTT. Protein sequence: CASSFDGPNTEAFF. This chain joins TRBV7-6 and TRBJ1-1; D is undetermined. V was cut by 3 bases and J by 1 base, with 9 bases left in between. The length of the CDR3 is 14 residues. Looked up from germline, CDR1 is SGHVS and CDR2 is FNYEAQ.

The table lists this clone with a few counts. This chain connects TRBV6-6 to TRBJ2-3; 12 bases are a match to TRBD2. Trimming at V came to 6 bases and at J to 9 bases, leaving 10 bases not matched to a gene. This CDR3 is built from 15 residues. Germline V lookup: CDR1 MNHNY, CDR2 SVGAGI (reference sequence). The CDR3 reads CASSPRLAGEKTQYF. The CDR3 nucleotides are TGTGCCAGCAGCCCCAGACTAGCGGGGGAGAAAACGCAGTATTTT.

J is TRBJ1-2 and V is TRBV28; D may be TRBD1 (5 bases). This CDR3 is built from 15 residues. Trimming removed 2 bases at V and 9 bases at J, with 19 bases between. Germline V gene lookup returns CDR1 MDHEN and CDR2 SYDVKM. In nucleotides, the CDR3 is TGTGCCAGCAGTTTAGCCCCCTGGGACCCCTGGAGCTACACCTTC. Protein sequence: CASSLAPWDPWSYTF.